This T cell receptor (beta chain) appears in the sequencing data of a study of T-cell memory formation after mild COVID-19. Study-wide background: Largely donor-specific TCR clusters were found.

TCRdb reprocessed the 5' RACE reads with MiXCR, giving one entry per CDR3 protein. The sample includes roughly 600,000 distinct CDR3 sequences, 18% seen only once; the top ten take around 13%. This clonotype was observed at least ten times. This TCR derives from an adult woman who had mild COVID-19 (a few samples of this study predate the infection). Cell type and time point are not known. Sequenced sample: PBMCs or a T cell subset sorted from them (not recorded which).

CDR3 sequence: CASSLAGTSGGLAQYF. The CDR3 bases are TGTGCCAGCAGCTTAGCTGGGACTAGCGGGGGTTTGGCGCAGTATTTT. V gene TRBV7-6 combines with J gene TRBJ2-3; TRBD2 matches at 14 bases. Germline V CDR1 and CDR2: SGHVS, FNYEAQ. V shed 0 bases, J shed 10 bases, and the junction held 6 bases outside the gene matches. CDR3 length equals 16 residues.